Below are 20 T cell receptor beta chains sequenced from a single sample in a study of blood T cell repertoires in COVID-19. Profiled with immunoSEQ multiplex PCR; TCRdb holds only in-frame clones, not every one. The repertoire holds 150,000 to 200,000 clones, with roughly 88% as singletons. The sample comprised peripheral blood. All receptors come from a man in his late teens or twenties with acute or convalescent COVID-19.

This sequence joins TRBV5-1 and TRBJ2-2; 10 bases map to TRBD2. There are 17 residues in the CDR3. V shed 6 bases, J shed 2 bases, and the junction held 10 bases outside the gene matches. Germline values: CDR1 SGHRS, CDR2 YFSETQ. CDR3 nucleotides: TGCGCCAGCACCTCGGGACTAGCGATATTTAACACCGGGGAGCTGTTTTTT. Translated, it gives CASTSGLAIFNTGELFF.

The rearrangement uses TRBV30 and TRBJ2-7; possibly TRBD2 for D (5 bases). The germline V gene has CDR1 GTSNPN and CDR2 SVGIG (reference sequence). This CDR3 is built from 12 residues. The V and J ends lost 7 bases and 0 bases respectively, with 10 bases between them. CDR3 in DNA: TGTGCCTACGGAGGATCCTCCTACGAGCAGTACTTC. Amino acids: CAYGGSSYEQYF. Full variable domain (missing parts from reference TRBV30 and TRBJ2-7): SQTIHQWPATLVQPVGSPLSLECTVEGTSNPNLYWYRQAAGRGLQLLFYSVGIGQISSEVPQNLSASRPQDRQFILSSKKLLLSDSGFYLCAYGGSSYEQYFGPGTRLTVT.

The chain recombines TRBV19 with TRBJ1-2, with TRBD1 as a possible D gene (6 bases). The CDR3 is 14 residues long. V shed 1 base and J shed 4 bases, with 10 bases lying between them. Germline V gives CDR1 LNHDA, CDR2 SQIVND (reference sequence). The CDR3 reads CASSIVTGGYGYTF. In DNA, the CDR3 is TGTGCCAGTAGTATAGTGACAGGAGGCTATGGCTACACCTTC.

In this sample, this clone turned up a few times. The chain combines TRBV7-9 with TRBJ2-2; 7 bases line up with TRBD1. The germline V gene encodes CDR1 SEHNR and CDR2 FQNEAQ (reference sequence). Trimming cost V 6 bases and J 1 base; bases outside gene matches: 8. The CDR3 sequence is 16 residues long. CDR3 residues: CASSGLRTGNTGELFF. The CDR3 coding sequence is TGTGCCAGCAGTGGCCTACGGACAGGGAACACCGGGGAGCTGTTTTTT.

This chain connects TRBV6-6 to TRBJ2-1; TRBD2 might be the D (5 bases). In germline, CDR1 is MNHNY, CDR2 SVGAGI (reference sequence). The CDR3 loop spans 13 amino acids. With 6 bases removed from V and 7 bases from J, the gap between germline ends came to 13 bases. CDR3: CASSGVARNEQFF. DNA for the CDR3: TGTGCCAGCAGCGGGGTAGCCAGAAATGAGCAGTTCTTC.

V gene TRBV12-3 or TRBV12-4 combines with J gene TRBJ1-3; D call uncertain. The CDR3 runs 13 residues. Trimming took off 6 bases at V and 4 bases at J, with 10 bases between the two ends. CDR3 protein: CASSATTGNTIYF. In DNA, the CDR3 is TGTGCCAGCAGCGCGACGACAGGAAACACCATATATTTT.

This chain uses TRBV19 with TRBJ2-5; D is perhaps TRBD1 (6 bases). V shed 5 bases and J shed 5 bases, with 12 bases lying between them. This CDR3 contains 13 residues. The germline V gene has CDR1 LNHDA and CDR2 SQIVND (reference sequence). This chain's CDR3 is CASSSGDLETQYF. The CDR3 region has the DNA TGTGCCAGTAGTTCAGGGGACCTGGAGACCCAGTACTTC.

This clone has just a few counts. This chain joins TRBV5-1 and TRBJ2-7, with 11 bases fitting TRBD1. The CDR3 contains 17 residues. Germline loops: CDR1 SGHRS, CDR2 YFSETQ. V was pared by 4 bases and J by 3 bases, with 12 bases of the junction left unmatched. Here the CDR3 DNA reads TGCGCCAGCAGCCCCAACCCGGGACAGGGGGTTTTCTACGAGCAGTACTTC. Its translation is CASSPNPGQGVFYEQYF.

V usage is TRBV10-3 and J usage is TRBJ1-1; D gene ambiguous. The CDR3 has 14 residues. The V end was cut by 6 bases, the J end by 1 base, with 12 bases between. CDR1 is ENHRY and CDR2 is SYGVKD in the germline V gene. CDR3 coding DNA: TGTGCCATCAGCTTCATCGGGGAGAACACTGAAGCTTTCTTT. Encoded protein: CAISFIGENTEAFF.

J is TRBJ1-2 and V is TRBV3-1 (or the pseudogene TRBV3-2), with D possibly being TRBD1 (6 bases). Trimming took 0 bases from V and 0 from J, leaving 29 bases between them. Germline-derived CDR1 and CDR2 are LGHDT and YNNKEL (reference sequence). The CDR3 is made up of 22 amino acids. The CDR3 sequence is CASSQDQGVWGQGSPANYGYTF. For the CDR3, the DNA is TGTGCCAGCAGCCAAGATCAAGGCGTATGGGGTCAGGGGTCCCCTGCTAACTATGGCTACACCTTC.

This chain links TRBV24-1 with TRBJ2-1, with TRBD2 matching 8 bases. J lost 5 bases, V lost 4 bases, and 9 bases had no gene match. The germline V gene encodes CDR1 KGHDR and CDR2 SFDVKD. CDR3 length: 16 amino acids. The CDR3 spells CATSDPSGRKNNEQFF. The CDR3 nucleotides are TGTGCCACCAGTGACCCGAGCGGGAGAAAGAACAATGAGCAGTTCTTC.

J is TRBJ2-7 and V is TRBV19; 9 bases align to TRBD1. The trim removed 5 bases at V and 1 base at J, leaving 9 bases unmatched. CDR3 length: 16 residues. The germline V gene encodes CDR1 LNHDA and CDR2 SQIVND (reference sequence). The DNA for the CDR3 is TGTGCCAGTAGTTTAGTTGGGGGGACAGGGTCCTACGAGCAGTACTTC. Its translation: CASSLVGGTGSYEQYF.

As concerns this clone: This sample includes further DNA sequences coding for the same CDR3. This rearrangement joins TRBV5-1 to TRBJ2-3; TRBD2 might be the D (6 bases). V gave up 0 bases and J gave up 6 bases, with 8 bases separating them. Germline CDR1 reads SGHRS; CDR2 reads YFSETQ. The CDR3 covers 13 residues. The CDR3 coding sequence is TGCGCCAGCAGCTTGGCCGGGAGTGATACGCAGTATTTT. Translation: CASSLAGSDTQYF.

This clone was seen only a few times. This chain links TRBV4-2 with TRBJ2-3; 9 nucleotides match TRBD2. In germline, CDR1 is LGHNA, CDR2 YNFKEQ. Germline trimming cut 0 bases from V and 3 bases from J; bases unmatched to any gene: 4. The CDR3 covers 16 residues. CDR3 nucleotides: TGTGCCAGCAGCCAAGAGACAGCGGGGGGTACAGATACGCAGTATTTT. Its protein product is CASSQETAGGTDTQYF.

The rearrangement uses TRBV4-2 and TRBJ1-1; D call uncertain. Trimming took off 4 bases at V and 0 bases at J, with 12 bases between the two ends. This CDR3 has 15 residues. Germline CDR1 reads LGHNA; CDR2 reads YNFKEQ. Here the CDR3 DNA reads TGTGCCAGCAGCCGTGACCGCCGGGTGAACACTGAAGCTTTCTTT. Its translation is CASSRDRRVNTEAFF.

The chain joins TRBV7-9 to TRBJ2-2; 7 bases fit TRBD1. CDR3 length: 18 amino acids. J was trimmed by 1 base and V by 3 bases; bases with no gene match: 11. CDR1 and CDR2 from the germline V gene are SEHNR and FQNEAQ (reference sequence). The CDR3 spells CASSLRQGVILNTGELFF. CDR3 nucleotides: TGTGCCAGCAGCTTGCGTCAGGGGGTTATATTGAACACCGGGGAGCTGTTTTTT.

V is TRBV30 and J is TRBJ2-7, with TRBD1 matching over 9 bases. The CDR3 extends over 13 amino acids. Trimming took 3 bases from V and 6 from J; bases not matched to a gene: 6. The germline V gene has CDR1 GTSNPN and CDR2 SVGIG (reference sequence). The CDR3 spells CAWSPTDRGEQYF. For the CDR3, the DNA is TGTGCCTGGAGCCCCACGGACAGGGGCGAGCAGTACTTC.

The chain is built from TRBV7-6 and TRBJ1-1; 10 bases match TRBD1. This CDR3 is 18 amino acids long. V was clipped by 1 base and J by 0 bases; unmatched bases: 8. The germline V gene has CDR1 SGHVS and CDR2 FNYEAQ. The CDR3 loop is CASSLVGGQGMMNTEAFF. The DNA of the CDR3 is TGTGCCAGCAGCTTAGTGGGGGGACAGGGGATGATGAACACTGAAGCTTTCTTT.

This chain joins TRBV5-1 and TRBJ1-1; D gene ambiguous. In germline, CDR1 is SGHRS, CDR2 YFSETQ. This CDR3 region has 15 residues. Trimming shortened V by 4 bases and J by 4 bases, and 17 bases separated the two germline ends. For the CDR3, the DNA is TGCGCCAGCAGCCCAGCGGCCGGAGGGAGCACTGAAGCTTTCTTT. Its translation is CASSPAAGGSTEAFF.

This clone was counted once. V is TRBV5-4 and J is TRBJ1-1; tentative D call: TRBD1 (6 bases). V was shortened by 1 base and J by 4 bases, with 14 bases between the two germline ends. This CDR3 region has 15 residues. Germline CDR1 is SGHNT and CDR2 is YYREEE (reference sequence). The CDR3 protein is CASSLRGGSGTEAFF. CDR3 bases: TGTGCCAGCAGCTTGAGGGGGGGCTCGGGCACTGAAGCTTTCTTT.